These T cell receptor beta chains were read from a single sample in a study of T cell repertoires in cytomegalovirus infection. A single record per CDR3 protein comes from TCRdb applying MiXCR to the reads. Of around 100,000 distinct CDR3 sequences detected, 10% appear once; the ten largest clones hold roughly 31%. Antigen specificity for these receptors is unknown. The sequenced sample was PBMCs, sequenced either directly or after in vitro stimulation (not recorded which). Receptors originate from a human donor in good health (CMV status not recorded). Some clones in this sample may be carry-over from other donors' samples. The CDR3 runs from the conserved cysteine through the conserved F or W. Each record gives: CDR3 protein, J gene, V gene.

CDR3: CASRRTVAEELFF
J: TRBJ2-2
V: TRBV6-2/TRBV6-3

CDR3: CASSLGPTNSPLHF
J: TRBJ1-6
V: TRBV12-3/TRBV12-4

CDR3: CASSILGVQASQPQHF
J: TRBJ1-5
V: TRBV19

CDR3: CATSDRTTSNQPQHF
J: TRBJ1-5
V: TRBV24-1

CDR3: CASSLENLAGGYNEQFF
J: TRBJ2-1
V: TRBV7-9

CDR3: CASRMREQVDNEQFF
J: TRBJ2-1
V: TRBV28

CDR3: CASSPGTLYNEQFF
J: TRBJ2-1
V: TRBV6-1

CDR3: CASSSQDRGNEQFF
J: TRBJ2-1
V: TRBV5-5

CDR3: CASRQGLALQQETQYF
J: TRBJ2-5
V: TRBV7-8

CDR3: CAWSANRAQTQYF
J: TRBJ2-5
V: TRBV30

CDR3: CASSSGTGGHTF
J: TRBJ1-2
V: TRBV6-1

CDR3: CASSLDVYEQYF
J: TRBJ2-7
V: TRBV5-1

CDR3: CASSLPGGSSYNEQFF
J: TRBJ2-1
V: TRBV7-2

CDR3: CASSPGQGVANVLTF
J: TRBJ2-6
V: TRBV7-2

CDR3: CASSLGPGLGGYTF
J: TRBJ1-2
V: TRBV7-8

CDR3: CASNEQRREAFF
J: TRBJ1-1
V: TRBV2

CDR3: CASSYPDRGDSNQPQHF
J: TRBJ1-5
V: TRBV5-1

CDR3: CASSFMSGGQETQYF
J: TRBJ2-5
V: TRBV7-2

CDR3: CASSGKGPQHF
J: TRBJ1-5
V: TRBV28

CDR3: CSARAPGLEYFNEQFF
J: TRBJ2-1
V: TRBV20-1

CDR3: CASSLGASGTYNEQFF
J: TRBJ2-1
V: TRBV11-3

CDR3: CASSEVAAGEHEQYF
J: TRBJ2-7
V: TRBV2

CDR3: CATTLPFSGWRSYNEQFF
J: TRBJ2-1
V: TRBV24-1

CDR3: CASSRETGVYNEQFF
J: TRBJ2-1
V: TRBV18

CDR3: CASSLASGANYGYTF
J: TRBJ1-2
V: TRBV7-6

CDR3: CASSSQGVWAEAFF
J: TRBJ1-1
V: TRBV12-3/TRBV12-4

CDR3: CASSLVAGGTYEQYF
J: TRBJ2-7
V: TRBV7-2

CDR3: CASSPFIPSTDTQYF
J: TRBJ2-3
V: TRBV7-2

CDR3: CASSLGGVLEQNTEAFF
J: TRBJ1-1
V: TRBV7-8

CDR3: CASSGEAYGYTF
J: TRBJ1-2
V: TRBV2

CDR3: CASSLERDTHFGGDHF
J: TRBJ1-6
V: TRBV28

CDR3: CASSPTSGRVNEQFF
J: TRBJ2-1
V: TRBV7-8

CDR3: CASRAQGLAGTGELFF
J: TRBJ2-2
V: TRBV11-3

CDR3: CASSHTSLAGELFF
J: TRBJ2-2
V: TRBV12-3/TRBV12-4

CDR3: CASSRQVGGNTEAFF
J: TRBJ1-1
V: TRBV7-2

CDR3: CSAGQTTSVAFF
J: TRBJ1-1
V: TRBV20-1

CDR3: CASSLSSGLPLWTDTQYF
J: TRBJ2-3
V: TRBV28

CDR3: CASGEGAVVETQYF
J: TRBJ2-5
V: TRBV12-3/TRBV12-4

CDR3: CASSTQTGYRFTEAFF
J: TRBJ1-1
V: TRBV19

CDR3: CASSFRGRAPDTQYF
J: TRBJ2-3
V: TRBV7-6

CDR3: CASSQGTGSEKLFF
J: TRBJ1-4
V: TRBV28